The present T cell receptor (beta chain) was sequenced within a study of T-cell memory formation after mild COVID-19. Background on the study: TCR clusters largely stayed donor specific.

TCRdb passed the 5' RACE reads through MiXCR, listing each CDR3 protein once. The table includes approximately 430,000 distinct CDR3 sequences, around 22% detected once. The CDR3 sequence is 11 residues long. Germline V gene sequence: CDR1 LGHNA, CDR2 YNFKEQ. V was pared by 6 bases and J by 3 bases, with 5 bases between. Study outcomes and limitations: Pre-infection memory carried some responding clones, suggesting that cross-reactive memory joined.

Notes on this clonotype: Antigen: not known.

The origin of this receptor is an adult woman who had mild COVID-19 (a few samples of this study predate the infection). Cell type and time point are not known. Sequences were obtained from PBMCs or a T cell subset sorted from them (not recorded which). The chain joins TRBV4-2 to TRBJ2-5; D remains unclear. The CDR3 DNA reads as TGTGCCAGCAGAACCGAAGAGACCCAGTACTTC. This codes for CASRTEETQYF.